Here is one T cell receptor beta chain with its context. The entry originates in a study of blood T cell repertoires in COVID-19. Study-wide background: From the United States, Italy and Spain came samples of acute and convalescent COVID-19. The analysed material was cDNA or gDNA that came from T cells, B-cell-depleted T cells, or PBMCs.

TCRdb keeps only in-frame clones here, not all; method: immunoSEQ multiplex PCR. The sample includes 100,000 or so clones, around 81% of them seen just once. Germline values: CDR1 MNHEY, CDR2 SVGAGI. V lost 3 bases and J 4 bases, leaving 10 bases between the germline ends. The CDR3 runs to 13 residues. This chain joins TRBV6-5 and TRBJ2-7; maybe TRBD2 (5 bases). Sequencing was done on a sample of peripheral blood. The TCR sequence derives from an older man with acute or convalescent COVID-19. In DNA, the CDR3 is TGTGCCAGCAGTTATCCCGGAGGTTACGAGCAGTACTTC. Its protein is CASSYPGGYEQYF.